This record covers a single T cell receptor (beta chain). The antigen is undetermined. At one of its ends the junction is not consistent with the germline gene, which may arise from a read error. The sample belongs to a study of blood T cells in healthy people across ages. Primers used in a second PCR of about 6 to 11 cycles were a sample-barcoded 5' primer and a J-beta primer mix. Via MiXCR, TCRdb re-called the 5' RACE reads, giving one row per CDR3 protein. The table lists 600,000 or so distinct CDR3 sequences, approximately 30% of them singletons. Broader study findings: Possibly, changes in expanded clonotypes were confounded because donor CMV status was unknown. Percentage of naive T cells showed a strong correlation with TCR beta diversity.

In terms of origin and age, donors were healthy Caucasian individuals from Russia aged roughly 6 to 95. Drawn from each donor were ten milliliters of peripheral blood. The sequence was obtained from a woman of 80 years or more in good health. The specimen was blood.

CDR3 DNA sequence: TGTGCCAACAGCTTGGTTGGAAACGAGCAGTACTTC. Translating gives CANSLVGNEQYF. The rearrangement uses TRBV5-4 and TRBJ2-7; no reliable D call. This CDR3 is built from 12 residues. Germline assignment: CDR1 SGHNT and CDR2 YYREEE (reference sequence).